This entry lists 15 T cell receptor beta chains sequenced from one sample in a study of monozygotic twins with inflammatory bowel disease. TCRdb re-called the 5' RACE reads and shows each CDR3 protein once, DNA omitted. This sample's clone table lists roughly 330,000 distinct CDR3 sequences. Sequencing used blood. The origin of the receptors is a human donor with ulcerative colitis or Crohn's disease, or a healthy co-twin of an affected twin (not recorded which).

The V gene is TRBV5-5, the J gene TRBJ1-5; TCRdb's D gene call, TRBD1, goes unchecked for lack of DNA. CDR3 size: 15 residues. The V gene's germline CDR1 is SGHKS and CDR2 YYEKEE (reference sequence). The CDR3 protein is CASSLAPTEGEPQHF.

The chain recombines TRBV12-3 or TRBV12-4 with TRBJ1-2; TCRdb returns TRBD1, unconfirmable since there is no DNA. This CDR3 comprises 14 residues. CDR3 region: CASTWVQGSEGYTF.

The CDR3 sequence: CASSLTSGSFGETQYF. The chain has TRBV5-1 and TRBJ2-5; TCRdb lists TRBD2, though no DNA is available to test this call. Per germline, CDR1 SGHRS and CDR2 YFSETQ. This CDR3 spans 16 amino acids.

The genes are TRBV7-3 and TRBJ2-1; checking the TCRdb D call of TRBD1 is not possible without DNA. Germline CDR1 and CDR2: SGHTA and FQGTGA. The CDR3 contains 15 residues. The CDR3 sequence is CASSLRAGPYNEQFF.

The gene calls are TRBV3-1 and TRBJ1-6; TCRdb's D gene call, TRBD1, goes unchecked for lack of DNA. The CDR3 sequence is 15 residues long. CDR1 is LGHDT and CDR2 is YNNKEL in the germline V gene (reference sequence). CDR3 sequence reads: CASGSRQGAGSPLHF.

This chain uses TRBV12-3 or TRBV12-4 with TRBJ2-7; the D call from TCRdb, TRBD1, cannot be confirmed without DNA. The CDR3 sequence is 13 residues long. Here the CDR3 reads CATSGTGDYEQYF.

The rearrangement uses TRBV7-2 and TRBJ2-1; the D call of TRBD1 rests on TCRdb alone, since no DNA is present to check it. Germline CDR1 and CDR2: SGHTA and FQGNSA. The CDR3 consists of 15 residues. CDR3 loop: CASSLGRELYNEQFF. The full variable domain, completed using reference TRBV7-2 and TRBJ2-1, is GAGVSQSPSNKVTEKGKDVELRCDPISGHTALYWYRQSLGQGLEFLIYFQGNSAPDKSGLPSDRFSAERTGGSVSTLTIQRTQQEDSAVYLCASSLGRELYNEQFFGPGTRLTVL.

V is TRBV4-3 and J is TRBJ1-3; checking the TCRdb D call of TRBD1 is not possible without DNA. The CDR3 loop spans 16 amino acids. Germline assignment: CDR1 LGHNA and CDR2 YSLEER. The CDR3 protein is CASSQEGAGWGDTIYF.

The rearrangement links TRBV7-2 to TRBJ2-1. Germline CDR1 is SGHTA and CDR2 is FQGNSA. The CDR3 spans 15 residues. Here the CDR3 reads CASSLTVSSYNEQFF. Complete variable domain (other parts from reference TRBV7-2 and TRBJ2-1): GAGVSQSPSNKVTEKGKDVELRCDPISGHTALYWYRQSLGQGLEFLIYFQGNSAPDKSGLPSDRFSAERTGGSVSTLTIQRTQQEDSAVYLCASSLTVSSYNEQFFGPGTRLTVL.

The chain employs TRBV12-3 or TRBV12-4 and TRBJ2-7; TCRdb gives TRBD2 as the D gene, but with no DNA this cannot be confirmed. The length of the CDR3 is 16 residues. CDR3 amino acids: CASSSPIYGRAREQYF.

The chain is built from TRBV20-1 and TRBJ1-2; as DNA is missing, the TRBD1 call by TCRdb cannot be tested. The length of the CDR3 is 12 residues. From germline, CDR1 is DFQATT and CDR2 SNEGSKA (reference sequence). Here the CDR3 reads CSARNRGYGYTF.

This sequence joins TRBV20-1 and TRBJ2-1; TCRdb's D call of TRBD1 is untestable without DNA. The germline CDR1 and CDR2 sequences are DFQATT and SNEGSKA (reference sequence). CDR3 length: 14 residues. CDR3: CSPTGTPWEDEQFF.

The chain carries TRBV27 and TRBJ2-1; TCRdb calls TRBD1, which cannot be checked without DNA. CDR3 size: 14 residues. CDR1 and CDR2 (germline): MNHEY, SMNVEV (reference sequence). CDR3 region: CASSRDRDYNEQFF.

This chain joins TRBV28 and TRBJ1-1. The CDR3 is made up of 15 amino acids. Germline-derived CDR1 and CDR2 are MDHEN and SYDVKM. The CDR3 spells CASSSAGAVNTEAFF.

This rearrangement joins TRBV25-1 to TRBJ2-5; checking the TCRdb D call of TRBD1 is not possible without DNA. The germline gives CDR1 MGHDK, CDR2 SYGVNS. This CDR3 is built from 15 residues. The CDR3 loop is CASSAPRGKQETQYF.